This is a list of T cell receptor beta chains from one sample in a study of control samples from healthy donors and cancer patients. Profiled with immunoSEQ multiplex PCR; TCRdb holds only in-frame clones, not every one. Here the sample spans roughly 86,000 clones, 91% being singletons. The sample taken for sequencing was blood. All receptors come from a man aged 25-45 years in good health. CDR3s include the opening cysteine and the closing phenylalanine or tryptophan. A D gene is named only where the DNA matches it firmly. Only part of the rows carry a size: once, few, many, or a class if the clone is expanded.

abundance	j_gene	v_gene	d_gene	CDR3aa	CDR3nt
.	TRBJ1-2	TRBV5-1	TRBD1	CASSLDPSGQGARYGYTF	TGCGCCAGCAGCTTGGACCCCTCGGGACAGGGGGCGAGGTATGGCTACACCTTC
few	TRBJ1-1	TRBV5-1	TRBD1	CASSGGTGSNTEAFF	TGCGCCAGCAGCGGCGGGACAGGATCGAACACTGAAGCTTTCTTT
.	TRBJ1-5	TRBV5-6	.	CASSLAKGGWSNQPQHF	TGTGCCAGCAGCTTGGCCAAGGGGGGTTGGAGCAATCAGCCCCAGCATTTT
.	TRBJ1-1	TRBV18	TRBD1	CASSPYRGTDTEAFF	TGTGCCAGCTCACCTTACAGGGGTACAGACACTGAAGCTTTCTTT
.	TRBJ2-3	TRBV7-3	.	CASSLGPTDTQYF	TGTGCCAGCAGCTTAGGCCCCACAGATACGCAGTATTTT
.	TRBJ2-1	TRBV5-1	.	CASSYLGGNEQFF	TGCGCCAGCAGCTACTTGGGGGGCAATGAGCAGTTCTTC
.	TRBJ2-1	TRBV27	TRBD2	CASSLTSGGANEQFF	TGTGCCAGCAGTTTAACCAGCGGGGGGGCTAATGAGCAGTTCTTC
.	TRBJ1-2	TRBV2	.	CASSEDRGYGYTF	TGTGCCAGCAGTGAGGACAGAGGATATGGCTACACCTTC
.	TRBJ1-4	TRBV4-3	.	CASSPSDVSNEKLFF	TGCGCCAGCAGCCCATCAGACGTATCGAATGAAAAACTGTTTTTT
.	TRBJ1-1	TRBV5-1	TRBD1	CASSLETSDRGTEAFF	TGCGCCAGCAGCTTGGAGACCTCGGACAGGGGAACTGAAGCTTTCTTT
.	TRBJ2-6	TRBV19	.	CASIGSRTHSGANVLTF	TGTGCCAGTATTGGGAGCAGGACACACTCTGGGGCCAACGTCCTGACTTTC
.	TRBJ2-7	TRBV6-5	TRBD2	CASSYTGTSWSEQYF	TGTGCCAGCAGTTACACCGGGACTAGCTGGAGCGAGCAGTACTTC
.	TRBJ2-7	TRBV7-3	.	CASSPSGHSGPYEQYF	TGTGCCAGCAGCCCATCGGGACACTCCGGCCCCTACGAGCAGTACTTC
.	TRBJ1-2	TRBV14	TRBD1	CASSQQGARGYTF	TGTGCCAGCTCGCAACAGGGGGCGCGAGGCTACACCTTC
.	TRBJ2-5	TRBV12-3/TRBV12-4	.	CASSFGGLETQYF	TGTGCCAGCAGTTTCGGCGGGTTGGAGACCCAGTACTTC
.	TRBJ2-1	TRBV18	.	CASSPGYNEQFF	TGTGCCAGCTCACCGGGGTACAATGAGCAGTTCTTC
.	TRBJ1-1	TRBV30	.	CAWCRGMNTEAFF	TGTGCCTGGTGCAGGGGCATGAACACTGAAGCTTTCTTT
once	TRBJ1-3	TRBV6-5	.	CASSYSTGGSGNTIYF	TGTGCCAGCAGTTACTCCACAGGAGGCTCTGGAAACACCATATATTTT
.	TRBJ1-2	TRBV12-3/TRBV12-4	.	CASSFGQVGRYTF	TGTGCCAGCAGTTTTGGCCAGGTCGGTCGCTACACCTTC
.	TRBJ1-3	TRBV4-3	.	CASSPGTHTGNTIYF	TGCGCCAGCAGCCCGGGAACACACACGGGAAACACCATATATTTT
.	TRBJ2-5	TRBV25-1	.	CASSESNGETQYF	TGTGCCAGCAGTGAATCAAATGGGGAGACCCAGTACTTC
.	TRBJ2-5	TRBV19	.	CASSNRETQYF	TGTGCCAGTAGCAACCGGGAGACCCAGTACTTC
.	TRBJ1-6	TRBV10-3	.	CAISVGGTGNSPLHF	TGTGCCATCAGTGTAGGCGGAACGGGGAATTCACCCCTCCACTTT
.	TRBJ2-1	TRBV5-1	TRBD1	CASTQIQGNNEQFF	TGCGCCAGCACCCAGATACAGGGGAACAATGAGCAGTTCTTC
.	TRBJ2-3	TRBV12-2	.	CASRSEGGLAGGTDTQYF	TGTGCAAGTCGCTCCGAGGGTGGACTAGCGGGAGGCACAGATACGCAGTATTTT
.	TRBJ2-6	TRBV6-1	TRBD2	CASSDASGGIPSSGANVLTF	TGTGCCAGCAGTGATGCTAGCGGGGGCATCCCCTCCTCTGGGGCCAACGTCCTGACTTTC
.	TRBJ2-3	TRBV9	.	CASSVWGSIADTQYF	TGTGCCAGCAGCGTATGGGGGTCCATCGCAGATACGCAGTATTTT
.	TRBJ1-2	TRBV7-2	.	CASSLGHNYGYTF	TGTGCCAGCAGCTTAGGACATAACTATGGCTACACCTTC
few	TRBJ2-7	TRBV5-4	.	CASSPEAGSYYEQYF	TGTGCCAGCAGCCCAGAAGCGGGTTCCTACTACGAGCAGTACTTC
.	TRBJ1-1	TRBV9	TRBD1	CASSASDRGRGAFF	TGTGCCAGCAGCGCCTCTGACAGGGGGCGCGGAGCTTTCTTT
few	TRBJ2-3	TRBV9	TRBD2	CASSARLAGGDTQYF	TGTGCCAGCAGCGCCCGACTAGCGGGAGGAGATACGCAGTATTTT
.	TRBJ1-5	TRBV7-2	.	CASNPQGVSNQPQHF	TGTGCCAGCAACCCACAGGGAGTAAGCAATCAGCCCCAGCATTTT
.	TRBJ2-7	TRBV3-1/TRBV3-2	.	CASTLEKISSYEQYF	TGTGCCAGCACCCTAGAGAAAATTAGCTCCTACGAGCAGTACTTC
.	TRBJ2-1	TRBV3-1/TRBV3-2	TRBD2	CASSQVSAGGPINEQFF	TGTGCCAGCAGCCAAGTTTCAGCGGGAGGGCCAATCAATGAGCAGTTCTTC
.	TRBJ1-5	TRBV28	TRBD1	CASRLFGTGASNQPQHF	TGTGCCAGCAGGTTGTTCGGGACAGGGGCTAGCAATCAGCCCCAGCATTTT
.	TRBJ2-7	TRBV7-2	.	CASSLDSGSYEQYF	TGTGCCAGCAGCTTAGATTCAGGTAGTTACGAGCAGTACTTC
.	TRBJ2-2	TRBV5-1	.	CASRDYTGELFF	TGCGCCAGCAGGGATTACACCGGGGAGCTGTTTTTT
.	TRBJ1-5	TRBV3-1/TRBV3-2	.	CASSLSYAGGQTNQPQHF	TGTGCCAGCAGCCTCTCGTACGCGGGGGGCCAGACCAATCAGCCCCAGCATTTT
.	TRBJ2-5	TRBV18	.	CASTKGGGLQETQYF	TGTGCCAGCACGAAAGGGGGGGGCCTCCAAGAGACCCAGTACTTC
.	TRBJ1-2	TRBV19	.	CASRGVFWAVSDYGYTF	TGTGCCAGTAGAGGAGTGTTTTGGGCGGTTAGTGACTATGGCTACACCTTC
.	TRBJ2-1	TRBV30	.	CAWSVASPNEQFF	TGTGCCTGGAGTGTAGCCAGCCCCAATGAGCAGTTCTTC
.	TRBJ2-5	TRBV20-1	.	CSARSRETQYF	TGCAGTGCTAGATCCAGAGAGACCCAGTACTTC
.	TRBJ1-2	TRBV29-1	TRBD1	CSVEDRGRGYTF	TGCAGCGTTGAAGACAGGGGGCGAGGCTACACCTTC
.	TRBJ1-5	TRBV2	.	CASSEIRENQPQHF	TGTGCCAGCAGTGAAATCAGGGAAAATCAGCCCCAGCATTTT
.	TRBJ2-1	TRBV5-6	.	CASSPYQVGNEQFF	TGTGCCAGCAGTCCTTACCAGGTGGGCAATGAGCAGTTCTTC
.	TRBJ2-1	TRBV7-3	TRBD2	CASSLTGLVYNEQFF	TGTGCCAGCAGCTTAACGGGACTAGTTTACAATGAGCAGTTCTTC
.	TRBJ1-4	TRBV3-1/TRBV3-2	.	CASSTRQAENEKLFF	TGTGCCAGCAGCACCCGACAGGCCGAAAATGAAAAACTGTTTTTT